The present TCR beta chain was sequenced within a study of blood T cell repertoires in COVID-19. Study details: Sites across the United States, Italy and Spain contributed samples from acute and convalescent COVID-19. Sources were T cells, B-cell-depleted T cells, or PBMCs; the material itself was cDNA or gDNA.

The CDR3 spans 15 residues. Germline V gene data show CDR1 as MNHNS and CDR2 as SASEGT. Germline trimming cut 1 base from V and 4 bases from J; bases unmatched to any gene: 7. Authors' processing steps: The authors estimated nucleated cell counts from reference gene primer amplification. Measured with immunoSEQ multiplex PCR; TCRdb has only the in-frame clones, and not every one. V and J calls and clone size are those listed in that table; D and trimming were worked out from the DNA. The sample yields about 280,000 clones, roughly 90% seen once. The source is a man aged 40-55 years with acute or convalescent COVID-19. Sequencing was done on a sample of peripheral blood. V gene TRBV6-1 combines with J gene TRBJ2-7, with TRBD1 identical over 7 bases. This CDR3 reads CASSEGQGNWYEQYF. The CDR3 DNA follows: TGTGCCAGCAGTGAAGGACAGGGAAATTGGTACGAGCAGTACTTC.